A selection of T cell receptor beta chains follows, all from one sample in a study of identical twins. TCRdb redid the calling of the 5' RACE reads with MiXCR, one entry per CDR3 protein. Among just over 500,000 distinct CDR3 sequences listed, about 20% were seen once. These data were also filed under a second study, of T cells expressing NK-cell markers.

Sequencing was done on a sample of CD4+ T cells sorted from blood. Source of these receptors: a woman between 18 and 29 years old in good health. Each CDR3 is given with its conserved first and last residue. The D gene is left open where the match is weak. Clone size, where shown, is once, few, many, or a class for clones that have expanded.

D,size,V,J,DNA,CDR3
-,-,TRBV20-1,TRBJ1-1,TGCAGTGCTACCCGGACAATACACACTGAAGCTTTCTTT,CSATRTIHTEAFF
-,few,TRBV6-1,TRBJ2-4,TGTGCCAGCAGTCAACCGGGACCCAACATTCAGTACTTC,CASSQPGPNIQYF
TRBD1,-,TRBV7-9,TRBJ2-5,TGTGCCAGCAGCCCCCGGGTGGGACAGCGGTGGGAGACCCAGTACTTC,CASSPRVGQRWETQYF
-,-,TRBV20-1,TRBJ2-7,TGCAGTGCTAGAGATGGGCGGGGCCGCTCCTACGAGCAGTACTTC,CSARDGRGRSYEQYF
TRBD2,few,TRBV20-1,TRBJ2-5,TGCAGTGCTAGGGCCGGGACTAGACAAGAGACCCAGTACTTC,CSARAGTRQETQYF
TRBD1,few,TRBV6-1,TRBJ1-1,TGTGCCAGCAGACCGACAGGGGCGAAGGAAGCTTTCTTT,CASRPTGAKEAFF
-,-,TRBV2,TRBJ2-7,TGTGCCAGCAGTGAAGCGTCGAAGGTGCAGTACTTC,CASSEASKVQYF
TRBD1,few,TRBV12-3/TRBV12-4,TRBJ2-7,TGTGCCAGCACGGACAGGCTCATCTACGAGCAGTACTTC,CASTDRLIYEQYF
TRBD1,-,TRBV5-1,TRBJ2-7,TGCGCCAGCAGCTTGGTCGGGACAGGGGGTTCTGGGTACGAGCAGTACTTC,CASSLVGTGGSGYEQYF
-,-,TRBV12-3/TRBV12-4,TRBJ1-4,TGTGCCAGCAGTCCCGCGAAGAGGGTTGGGGAAAAACTGTTTTTT,CASSPAKRVGEKLFF
-,few,TRBV5-1,TRBJ2-1,TGCGCCAGCAGCTTGTTGACGGAGTACAATGAGCAGTTCTTC,CASSLLTEYNEQFF
-,many,TRBV2,TRBJ1-3,TGTGCCAGCAGGAATTGGCTAACTGGAAACACCATATATTTT,CASRNWLTGNTIYF
TRBD2,many,TRBV15,TRBJ2-1,TGTGCCACCAGCAGAGATTTAGCCGGACTAGTCTACAATGAGCAGTTCTTC,CATSRDLAGLVYNEQFF
-,few,TRBV12-3/TRBV12-4,TRBJ1-5,TGTGCCAGCAGTTATGAGCGAGGGGGGGACAATCAGCCCCAGCATTTT,CASSYERGGDNQPQHF
TRBD1,few,TRBV7-2,TRBJ2-3,TGTGCCACCGGAGGGGACAGGGGAAGAGATACGCAGTATTTT,CATGGDRGRDTQYF
-,-,TRBV6-4,TRBJ2-4,TGTGCCAGTAGGCTTGCCAATGAAAACATTCAGTACTTC,CASRLANENIQYF
TRBD2,-,TRBV6-5,TRBJ2-5,TGTGCCAGCAGTTATCGGGGGGGGGCCAGGGAGACCCAGTACTTC,CASSYRGGARETQYF
-,few,TRBV5-1,TRBJ1-1,TGCGCCAGCAGCGAGGGGAACACTGAAGCTTTCTTT,CASSEGNTEAFF
TRBD2,-,TRBV11-2,TRBJ2-1,TGTGCCAGCAGCTTAGGTAGCGGGAATAATGAGCAGTTCTTC,CASSLGSGNNEQFF
TRBD2,-,TRBV2,TRBJ2-1,TGTGCCAGCAGTTTGCGGACTAGCGGGAACATGGTAAGCTCCTACAATGAGCAGTTCTTT,CASSLRTSGNMVSSYNEQFF
-,-,TRBV20-1,TRBJ2-3,TGCAGTGCTGGTACACCGGGCCCGCAGTATTTT,CSAGTPGPQYF
TRBD2,few,TRBV20-1,TRBJ2-5,TGCAGTGCTAGAGGAATAGCGGGACTCCAAGAGACCCAGTACTTC,CSARGIAGLQETQYF
-,-,TRBV20-1,TRBJ2-3,TGCAGTGCTACCCGGGACTCCACAGATACGCAGTATTTT,CSATRDSTDTQYF
-,-,TRBV9,TRBJ2-6,TGTGCCAGCAGTGTAATGCCCCCATCTGGGGCCAACGTCCTGACTTTC,CASSVMPPSGANVLTF